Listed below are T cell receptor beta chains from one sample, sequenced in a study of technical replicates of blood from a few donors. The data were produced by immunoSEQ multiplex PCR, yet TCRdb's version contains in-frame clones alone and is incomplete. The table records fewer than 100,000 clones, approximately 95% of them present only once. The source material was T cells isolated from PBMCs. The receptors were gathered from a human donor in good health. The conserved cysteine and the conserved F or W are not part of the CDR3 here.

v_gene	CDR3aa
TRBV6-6	ASSHTERQETQY
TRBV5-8	ASSRDRGSYEQY
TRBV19	ASSIQNDRVRSYGYT
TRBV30	AWRDLLVGEQY
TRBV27	ASSIGTGTGSGNTIY
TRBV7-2	ASSLPRAGVSDTQY
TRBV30	AWRQVDGYT
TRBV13	ASHREQLNEQY
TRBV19	ASTPGGGNTEAF
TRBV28	ASSLRGAGTEAF
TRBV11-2	ASSLGGTSTDTQY
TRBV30	AWKGTGDYEQY
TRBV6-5	ASSYGQLNEQF
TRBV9	ASSALVGGDTQY
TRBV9	ASSRTGVATGELF
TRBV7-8	ASSFPPGRVAYEAF
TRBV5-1	ASSETSEDTGELF
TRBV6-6	ASRDRYYEQY
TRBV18	ASSPPGLDSEQY
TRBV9	ASSLRGHLAVNYGYT
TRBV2	ASSFQRHTEAF
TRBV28	ASSLSQGSAEAF
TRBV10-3	AITLLRNYYREAF
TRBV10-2	ASRTLGLFNQPQH
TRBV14	ASSQVGVWHEQF
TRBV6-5	ASSRLDRGGMTQH
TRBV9	ASSPREDEQY
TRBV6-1	ASSEWGGRALYEQY
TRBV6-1	ASSLTGPGANVLT
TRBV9	ASSVVASGEAF
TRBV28	ASSLLTSGSRYEQY
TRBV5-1	ASSFWGQASETQY
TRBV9	ASSEGHNNYGYT
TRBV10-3	AISDSLGQGQGDTQY
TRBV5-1	ASSLGVLGVQETQY
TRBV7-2	ASSLLGTGYT